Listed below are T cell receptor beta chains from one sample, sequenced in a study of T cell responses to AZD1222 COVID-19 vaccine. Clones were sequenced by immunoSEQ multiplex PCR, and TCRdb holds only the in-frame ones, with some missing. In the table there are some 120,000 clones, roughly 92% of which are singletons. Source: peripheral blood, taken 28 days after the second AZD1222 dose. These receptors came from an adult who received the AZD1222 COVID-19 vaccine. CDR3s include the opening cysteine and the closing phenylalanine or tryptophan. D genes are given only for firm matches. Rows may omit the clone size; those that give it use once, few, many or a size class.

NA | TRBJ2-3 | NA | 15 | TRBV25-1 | CASSPGGSGTDTQYF | TGTGCCAGCAGCCCTGGGGGGTCGGGCACAGATACGCAGTATTTT
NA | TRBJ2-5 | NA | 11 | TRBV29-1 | CSVEGVETQYF | TGCAGCGTGGAGGGGGTAGAGACCCAGTACTTC
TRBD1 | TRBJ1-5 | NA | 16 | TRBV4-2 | CASSQEIQGGNQPQHF | TGTGCCAGCAGCCAGGAGATACAGGGGGGCAATCAGCCCCAGCATTTT
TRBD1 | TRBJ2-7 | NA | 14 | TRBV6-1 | CASSERQGTYEQYF | TGTGCCAGCAGTGAGAGACAGGGTACCTACGAGCAGTACTTC
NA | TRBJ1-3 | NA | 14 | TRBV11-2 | CASKQGHAGNTIYF | TGTGCCAGCAAGCAGGGTCACGCTGGAAACACCATATATTTT
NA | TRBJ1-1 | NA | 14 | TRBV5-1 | CASSLGGLNTEAFF | TGCGCCAGCAGCTTGGGGGGTTTGAACACTGAAGCTTTCTTT
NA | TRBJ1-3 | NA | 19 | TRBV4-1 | CASSPRLPDSMITGNTIYF | TGCGCCAGCAGCCCAAGATTGCCGGACAGTATGATCACTGGAAACACCATATATTTT
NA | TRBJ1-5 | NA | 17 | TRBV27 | CASSPDRGKYSNQPQHF | TGTGCCAGCAGTCCCGACCGGGGTAAATATAGCAATCAGCCCCAGCATTTT
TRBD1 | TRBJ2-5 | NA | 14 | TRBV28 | CASTQGQIQETQYF | TGTGCCAGCACCCAGGGACAGATCCAAGAGACCCAGTACTTC
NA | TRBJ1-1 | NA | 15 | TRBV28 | CASSFSRTMNTEAFF | TGTGCCAGCAGTTTCTCCAGGACTATGAACACTGAAGCTTTCTTT
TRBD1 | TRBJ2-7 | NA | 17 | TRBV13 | CASSLERQGARVREQYF | TGTGCCAGCAGCTTAGAAAGACAGGGGGCGCGAGTGAGGGAGCAGTACTTC
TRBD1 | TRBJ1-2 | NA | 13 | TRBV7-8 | CASSSGGFSGYTF | TGTGCCAGCAGCTCAGGGGGATTTTCTGGCTACACCTTC
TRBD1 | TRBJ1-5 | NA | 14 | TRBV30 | CAWSEVQGAGPQHF | TGTGCCTGGAGCGAGGTTCAGGGGGCAGGGCCCCAGCATTTT
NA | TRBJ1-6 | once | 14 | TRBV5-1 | CASSLTGANSPLHF | TGCGCCAGCAGCTTGACCGGGGCCAATTCACCCCTCCACTTT
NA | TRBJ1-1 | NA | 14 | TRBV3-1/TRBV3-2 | CASSQDGGSTEAFF | TGTGCCAGCAGCCAAGACGGAGGGTCCACTGAAGCTTTCTTT
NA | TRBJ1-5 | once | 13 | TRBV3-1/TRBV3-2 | CASSGTDSGPQHF | TGTGCCAGCAGCGGGACCGACTCAGGGCCCCAGCATTTT
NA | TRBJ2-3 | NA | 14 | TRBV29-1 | CSVGGRRGTDTQYF | TGCAGCGTTGGTGGGCGGAGGGGGACAGATACGCAGTATTTT
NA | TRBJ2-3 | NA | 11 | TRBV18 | CATLGTDTQYF | TGTGCCACCTTGGGCACAGATACGCAGTATTTT
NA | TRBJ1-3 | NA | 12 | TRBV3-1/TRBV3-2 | CASSQRRNTIYF | TGTGCCAGCAGCCAAAGGCGAAACACCATATATTTT
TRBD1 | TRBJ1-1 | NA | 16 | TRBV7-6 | CASSSGQGAVATEAFF | TGTGCCAGCAGCTCGGGACAGGGGGCTGTTGCCACTGAAGCTTTCTTT